This T cell receptor (beta chain) was observed in a study of cytomegalovirus exposure and HLA in healthy donors. In the study overall: From HLA-typed donors, an early data release held roughly 89 million unique TCRs. General observations from the study: Among the CMV-associated chains, a few were confirmed in vitro as specific for CMV antigens. When analyzed later, the rates of TCR association showed variation by HLA locus, with DRB1 the most and HLA-C the fewest.

As concerns this clone: Antigen unknown.

Germline V gene data show CDR1 as MNHEY and CDR2 as SVGAGI. The CDR3 length is 13 residues. V shed 6 bases and J shed 1 base, with 9 bases lying between them. The study ran its PCR with 60 Vbeta and 13 Jbeta primers. Sequencing used immunoSEQ multiplex PCR; TCRdb keeps in-frame clones, though not all of them. The data show about 120,000 clones, with around 80% seen just once and roughly a tenth held by the top ten. The TCR sequence derives from a man younger than 40 in good health and CMV-seropositive. Material for sequencing was PBMCs. The V call is TRBV6-5, the J call TRBJ1-1; tentative D call: TRBD1 (5 bases). The CDR3 DNA reads TGTGCCAGCAGCCTCGGACAGAACACTGAAGCTTTCTTT. Protein: CASSLGQNTEAFF.